The following is a T cell receptor (beta chain) sequence with its context. V trimming: 3 bases; J trimming: 5 bases; junction bases outside the gene matches: 6. Germline CDR1 reads LNHDA; CDR2 reads SQIVND (reference sequence). This CDR3 contains 15 residues. The source of the sample is a study of T cell changes during pregnancy in multiple sclerosis. Generated by immunoSEQ multiplex PCR, the TCRdb table keeps only in-frame clones and is missing some. The sample holds around 64,000 clones, roughly 92% seen once. The sample in question was CD8+ T cells from peripheral blood mononuclear cells, obtained in the third trimester of pregnancy. This receptor was taken from a female donor with multiple sclerosis, enrolled in a pregnancy study. The chain recombines TRBV19 with TRBJ2-5, with 10 bases lining up with TRBD2. CDR3 coding DNA: TGTGCCAGTAGTATCTCTAGCGGGAGTGGGGAGACCCAGTACTTC. Translated: CASSISSGSGETQYF.